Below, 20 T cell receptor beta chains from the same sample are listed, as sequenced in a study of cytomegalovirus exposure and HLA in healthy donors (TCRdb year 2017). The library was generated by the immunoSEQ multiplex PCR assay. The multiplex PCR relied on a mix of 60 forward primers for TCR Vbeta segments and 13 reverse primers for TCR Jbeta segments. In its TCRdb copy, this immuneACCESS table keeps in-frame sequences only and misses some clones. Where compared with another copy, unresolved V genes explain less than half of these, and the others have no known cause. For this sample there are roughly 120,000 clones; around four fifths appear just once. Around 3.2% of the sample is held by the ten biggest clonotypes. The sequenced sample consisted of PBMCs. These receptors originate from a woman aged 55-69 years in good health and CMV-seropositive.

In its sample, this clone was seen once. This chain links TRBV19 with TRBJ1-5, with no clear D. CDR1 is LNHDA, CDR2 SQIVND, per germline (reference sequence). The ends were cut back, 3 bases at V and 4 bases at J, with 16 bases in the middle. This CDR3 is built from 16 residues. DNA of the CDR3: TGTGCCAGTAGTATGAGGCACAATCTTTTAAATCAGCCCCAGCATTTT. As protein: CASSMRHNLLNQPQHF.

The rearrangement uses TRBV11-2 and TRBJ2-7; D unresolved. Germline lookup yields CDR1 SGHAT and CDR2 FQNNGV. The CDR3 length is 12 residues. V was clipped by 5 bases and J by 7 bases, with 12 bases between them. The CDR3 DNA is TGTGCCAGCAGCACAAGCATGACAGAGCAGTACTTC. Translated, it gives CASSTSMTEQYF. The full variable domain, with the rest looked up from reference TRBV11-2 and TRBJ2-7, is EAGVAQSPRYKIIEKRQSVAFWCNPISGHATLYWYQQILGQGPKLLIQFQNNGVVDDSQLPKDRFSAERLKGVDSTLKIQPAKLEDSAVYLCASSTSMTEQYFGPGTRLTVT.

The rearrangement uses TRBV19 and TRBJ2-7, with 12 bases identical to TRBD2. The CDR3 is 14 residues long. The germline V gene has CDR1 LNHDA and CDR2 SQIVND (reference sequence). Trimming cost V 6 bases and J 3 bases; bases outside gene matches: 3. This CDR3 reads CASSGTSGFYEQYF. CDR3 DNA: TGTGCCAGTAGCGGGACTAGCGGGTTCTACGAGCAGTACTTC.

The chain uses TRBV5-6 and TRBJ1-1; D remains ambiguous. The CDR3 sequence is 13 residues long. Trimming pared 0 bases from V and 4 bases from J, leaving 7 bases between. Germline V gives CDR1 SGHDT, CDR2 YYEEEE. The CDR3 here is CASSLGGFTEAFF. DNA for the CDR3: TGTGCCAGCAGCTTGGGAGGGTTCACTGAAGCTTTCTTT.

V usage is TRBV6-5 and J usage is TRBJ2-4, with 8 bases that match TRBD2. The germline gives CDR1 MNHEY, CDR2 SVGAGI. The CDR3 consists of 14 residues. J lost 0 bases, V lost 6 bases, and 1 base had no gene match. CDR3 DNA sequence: TGTGCCAGCAGCGGGGGGGGAGCCAAAAACATTCAGTACTTC. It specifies CASSGGGAKNIQYF.

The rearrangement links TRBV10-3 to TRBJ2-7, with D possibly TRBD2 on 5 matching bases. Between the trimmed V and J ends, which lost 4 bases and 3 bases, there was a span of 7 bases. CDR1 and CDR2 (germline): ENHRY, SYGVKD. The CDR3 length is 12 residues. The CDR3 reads CAISAGIYEQYF. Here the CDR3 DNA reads TGTGCCATCAGTGCGGGAATCTACGAGCAGTACTTC.

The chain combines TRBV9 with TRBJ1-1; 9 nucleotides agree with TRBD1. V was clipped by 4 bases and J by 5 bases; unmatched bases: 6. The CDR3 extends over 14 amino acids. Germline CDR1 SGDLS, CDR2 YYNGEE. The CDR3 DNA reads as TGTGCCAGCAGCCCACAGGGGGCGCTGACTGAAGCTTTCTTT. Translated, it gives CASSPQGALTEAFF.

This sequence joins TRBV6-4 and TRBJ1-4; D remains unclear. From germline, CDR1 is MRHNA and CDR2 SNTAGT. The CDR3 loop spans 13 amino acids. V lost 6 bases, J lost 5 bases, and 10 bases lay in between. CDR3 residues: CASSKWPNEKLFF. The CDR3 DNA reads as TGTGCCAGCAGCAAGTGGCCGAATGAAAAACTGTTTTTT.

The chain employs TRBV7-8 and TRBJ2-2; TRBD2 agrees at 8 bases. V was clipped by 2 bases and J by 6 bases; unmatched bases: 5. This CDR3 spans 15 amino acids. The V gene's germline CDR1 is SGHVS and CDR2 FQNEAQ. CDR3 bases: TGTGCCAGCAGCTTAAGGACTAGCATTGCCGGGGAGCTGTTTTTT. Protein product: CASSLRTSIAGELFF.

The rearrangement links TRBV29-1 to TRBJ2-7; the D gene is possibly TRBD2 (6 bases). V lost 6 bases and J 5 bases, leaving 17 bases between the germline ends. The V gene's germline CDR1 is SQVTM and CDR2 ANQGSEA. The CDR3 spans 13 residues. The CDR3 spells CSVWIAVKNEQYF. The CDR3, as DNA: TGCAGCGTGTGGATAGCGGTGAAGAACGAGCAGTACTTC.

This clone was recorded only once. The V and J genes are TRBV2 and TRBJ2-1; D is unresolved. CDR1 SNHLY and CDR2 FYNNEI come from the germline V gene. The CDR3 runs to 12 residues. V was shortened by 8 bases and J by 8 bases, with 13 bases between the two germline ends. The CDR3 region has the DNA TGTGCCAGCTCCGGAGACGCACATGAGCAGTTCTTC. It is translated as CASSGDAHEQFF.

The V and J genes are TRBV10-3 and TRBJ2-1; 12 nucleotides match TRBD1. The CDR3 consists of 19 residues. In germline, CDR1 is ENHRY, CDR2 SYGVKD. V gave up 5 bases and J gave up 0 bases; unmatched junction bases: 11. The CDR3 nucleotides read TGTGCCATCAGTCTCGGGGGACAGGGGGCGTCGAGCTCCTACAATGAGCAGTTCTTC. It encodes CAISLGGQGASSSYNEQFF.

The CDR3 is CASSSSRDTEQYF. CDR3 coding DNA: TGCGCCAGCAGCTCATCCCGGGACACCGAGCAGTACTTC. The rearrangement uses TRBV5-1 and TRBJ2-7; D is possibly TRBD1 (6 bases). The CDR3 runs to 13 residues. Germline values: CDR1 SGHRS, CDR2 YFSETQ. V was clipped by 3 bases and J by 6 bases, with 13 bases between them.

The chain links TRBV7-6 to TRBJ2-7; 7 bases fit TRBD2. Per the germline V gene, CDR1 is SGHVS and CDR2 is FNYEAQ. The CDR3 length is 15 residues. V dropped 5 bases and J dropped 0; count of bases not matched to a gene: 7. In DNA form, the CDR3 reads TGTGCCAGCAGCGCAGCGGGGCCAATCTCCTACGAGCAGTACTTC. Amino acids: CASSAAGPISYEQYF.

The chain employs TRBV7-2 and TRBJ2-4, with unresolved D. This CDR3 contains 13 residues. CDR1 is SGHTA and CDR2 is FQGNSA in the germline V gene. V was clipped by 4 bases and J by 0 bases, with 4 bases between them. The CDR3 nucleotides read TGTGCCAGCAGCTCACTAGCCAAAAACATTCAGTACTTC. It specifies CASSSLAKNIQYF.

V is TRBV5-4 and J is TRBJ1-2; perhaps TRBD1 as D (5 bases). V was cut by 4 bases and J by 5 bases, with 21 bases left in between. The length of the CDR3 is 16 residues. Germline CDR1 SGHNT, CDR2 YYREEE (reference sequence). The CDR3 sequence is CASSVNRDGGLYGYTF. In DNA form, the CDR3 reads TGTGCCAGCAGCGTAAACCGGGACGGCGGACTATATGGCTACACCTTC.

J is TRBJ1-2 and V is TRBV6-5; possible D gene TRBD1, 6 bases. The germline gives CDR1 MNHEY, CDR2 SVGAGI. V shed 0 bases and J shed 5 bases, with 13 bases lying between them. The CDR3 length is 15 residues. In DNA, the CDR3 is TGTGCCAGCAGTTACTCGCGCCGTCAGGGGTATGGCTACACCTTC. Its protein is CASSYSRRQGYGYTF.

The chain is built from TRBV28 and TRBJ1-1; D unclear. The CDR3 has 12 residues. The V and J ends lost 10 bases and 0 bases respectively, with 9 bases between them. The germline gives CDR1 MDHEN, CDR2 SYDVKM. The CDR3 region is CATVYLNTEAFF. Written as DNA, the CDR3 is TGTGCCACAGTATACCTGAACACTGAAGCTTTCTTT.

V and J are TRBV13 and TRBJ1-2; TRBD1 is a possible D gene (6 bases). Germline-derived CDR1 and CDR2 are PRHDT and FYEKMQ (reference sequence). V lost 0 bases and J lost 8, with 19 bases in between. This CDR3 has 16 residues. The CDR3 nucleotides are TGTGCCAGCAGCTTAGGCCGCCAACAGGGTGCTAGGGGCTACACCTTC. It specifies CASSLGRQQGARGYTF.

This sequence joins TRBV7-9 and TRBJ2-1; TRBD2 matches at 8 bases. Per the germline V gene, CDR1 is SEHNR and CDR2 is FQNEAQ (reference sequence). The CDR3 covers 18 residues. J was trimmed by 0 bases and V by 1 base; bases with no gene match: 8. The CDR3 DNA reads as TGTGCCAGCAGCTTAGAGCGGGGGTCCGGGAGCTCCTACAATGAGCAGTTCTTC. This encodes CASSLERGSGSSYNEQFF.